Listed below are T cell receptor beta chains from one sample, sequenced in a study of CD8 T cells in Susac syndrome. TCRdb ran MiXCR on the immunoSEQ multiplex PCR reads and lists one entry per CDR3 protein. Of some 450,000 distinct CDR3 sequences in the sample, about 85% are singletons; the top ten hold roughly 0.11%. The sample comprised CD8+ T cells from PBMCs. The receptor set was obtained from a human donor with multiple sclerosis. Each CDR3 is given without its conserved first and last residue. The order of the fields is V gene, clone size, J gene, CDR3 protein. Size tells how often a clone was seen (once, few, many) or the class of an expanded clone, and some rows leave it out.

>TRBV5-5|-|TRBJ1-1
ASSLTGQVEAF
>TRBV4-1|-|TRBJ1-1
ASSQTPGHQFAEAF
>TRBV19|-|TRBJ2-1
ASSMRWGLAGTYNEQF
>TRBV2|-|TRBJ2-1
ASYLAASSYNEQF
>TRBV27|-|TRBJ1-4
ASSLSASLGRSTNEKLF
>TRBV11-2|-|TRBJ2-1
ASSLVVGWNEQF
>TRBV24-1|once|TRBJ2-6
ATLDGNYSGANVLT
>TRBV6-2/TRBV6-3|-|TRBJ2-3
ASRRLVQRDTQY
>TRBV20-1|-|TRBJ1-6
SARVMGLTNSPLH
>TRBV5-4|-|TRBJ2-3
ASSSTSGTPDTQY
>TRBV28|-|TRBJ2-3
ASSSQSRVLSTDTQY
>TRBV19|-|TRBJ2-7
ASSIGTGAYEQY
>TRBV15|-|TRBJ2-6
ATSREDIISSGPRDTSGANVLT
>TRBV20-1|-|TRBJ1-1
SATGVGSEAF
>TRBV10-3|-|TRBJ1-1
AIGQANTEAF
>TRBV27|-|TRBJ2-5
ASSLYASGETQY
>TRBV20-1|-|TRBJ2-5
SARDRTSRETQY
>TRBV10-3|-|TRBJ2-5
AIRGNNRETQY
>TRBV5-4|few|TRBJ1-1
ASSPIREGDTEAF
>TRBV4-1|-|TRBJ1-6
ASSQEESSYNSPLH
>TRBV13|-|TRBJ2-1
GSSLNQGQGYRDEQF
>TRBV4-1|-|TRBJ2-7
ASSQGSGYEQY
>TRBV4-1|once|TRBJ2-2
ASSRGGGETGELF
>TRBV6-5|-|TRBJ1-2
ARGDREGYT
>TRBV5-1|-|TRBJ1-1
ASSLRGEVNTEAF
>TRBV18|-|TRBJ1-2
ASSPPGAGGYT
>TRBV29-1|-|TRBJ1-2
SVEDTAGGDGYT
>TRBV7-3|-|TRBJ2-1
ASSSIAGGINEQF
>TRBV12-3/TRBV12-4|-|TRBJ2-3
ASSSVDTQY
>TRBV4-1|-|TRBJ2-1
ASSQPGGDSYNEQF
>TRBV20-1|few|TRBJ2-7
SARDLDKTGTRHSYEQY
>TRBV29-1|-|TRBJ2-2
SVVENTGELF
>TRBV29-1|-|TRBJ2-7
SVEDVRDEQY
>TRBV9|-|TRBJ1-4
ASSGAGTGVEKLF
>TRBV2|-|TRBJ2-7
ASSAGQTYEQY
>TRBV27|-|TRBJ1-6
ASRQKDSPYLNSPLH
>TRBV29-1|-|TRBJ2-1
SVVQGGQGGNEQF
>TRBV14|-|TRBJ2-7
ASSSRDFLFYEQY
>TRBV2|few|TRBJ2-7
ASSSFPRLGEQY
>TRBV14|-|TRBJ2-7
ASSQERGSYPYEQY
>TRBV27|-|TRBJ1-6
ASSLSGQGGRGSPLH
>TRBV6-5|-|TRBJ1-1
ASSYSMGVMNTEAF
>TRBV6-5|few|TRBJ2-7
ASSLSTSGSSSEQY
>TRBV6-5|-|TRBJ2-7
ASSYRGYGQY
>TRBV7-9|-|TRBJ2-7
ASSLVNQAYEQY
>TRBV5-4|-|TRBJ2-1
ASSLFTDINEQF
>TRBV19|-|TRBJ2-2
ASWGGRELF
>TRBV9|-|TRBJ2-7
ASSVRGKRGLN
>TRBV2|-|TRBJ1-5
ASAPLNQPQH
>TRBV6-5|-|TRBJ2-5
ASSTAGRGAETQY
>TRBV7-9|-|TRBJ2-3
ASRESGRATDTQY